This is a list of T cell receptor beta chains from one sample in a study of identical twins. TCRdb processed the 5' RACE reads anew with MiXCR; each CDR3 protein has one entry. Among about 550,000 distinct CDR3 sequences listed, 20% to 25% were seen once. The same data also went into a second study, on yellow fever vaccine responses in identical twins.

Sequencing was done on a sample of CD4+ T cells sorted from blood. These receptors were obtained from a woman under 30 in good health. Both conserved end residues are part of each CDR3. The D gene is left open where the match is weak. Clone size is given for some rows only: seen once, a few or many times, or a class if the clone is expanded.

>NA|TRBD1|TRBJ1-3|TRBV20-1
CSAIDRGGNTIYF
TGCAGTGCTATTGACAGGGGTGGAAACACCATATATTTT
>NA|TRBD2|TRBJ2-1|TRBV4-2
CASSLAGLAENEQFF
TGTGCCAGCAGCCTGGCGGGACTAGCCGAGAATGAGCAGTTCTTC
>NA|NA|TRBJ1-1|TRBV20-1
CSARKGDTEAFF
TGCAGTGCTAGGAAGGGGGACACTGAAGCTTTCTTT
>NA|NA|TRBJ1-5|TRBV7-2
CASSQMGRPFEHF
TGTGCCAGCAGCCAAATGGGGAGGCCCTTTGAGCATTTT
>NA|TRBD2|TRBJ2-3|TRBV10-3
CAISDRGTSNGAQYF
TGTGCCATCAGTGATCGTGGGACTAGCAATGGGGCGCAGTATTTT
>NA|NA|TRBJ2-3|TRBV20-1
CSAKTQGPDTQYF
TGCAGTGCTAAGACACAGGGACCAGATACGCAGTATTTT
>few|NA|TRBJ2-7|TRBV7-2
CASSFVYEQYF
TGTGCCAGCAGCTTCGTCTACGAGCAGTACTTC
>NA|NA|TRBJ1-2|TRBV12-3/TRBV12-4
CASSSGGWGYTF
TGTGCCAGCAGCTCCGGGGGCTGGGGCTACACCTTC
>many|NA|TRBJ2-7|TRBV5-1
CASSRGDNSYEQYF
TGCGCCAGCAGCCGAGGGGACAACTCCTACGAGCAGTACTTC
>NA|TRBD2|TRBJ2-2|TRBV3-1
CASSTSSGRRTGELFF
TGTGCCAGCAGCACGTCTAGCGGGAGAAGAACCGGGGAGCTGTTTTTT
>few|NA|TRBJ2-7|TRBV5-1
CASRIGQGGIYEQYF
TGCGCCAGCAGGATCGGACAAGGAGGAATCTACGAGCAGTACTTC
>NA|NA|TRBJ2-5|TRBV5-1
CASSLRSRNDRFQETQYF
TGCGCCAGCAGCTTGCGCTCAAGAAATGACAGATTCCAAGAGACCCAGTACTTC
>NA|NA|TRBJ2-5|TRBV3-1
CASSQERGKGETQYF
TGTGCCAGCAGCCAAGAAAGGGGTAAAGGAGAGACCCAGTACTTC
>NA|TRBD2|TRBJ2-3|TRBV20-1
CSGIGTSVGDTQYF
TGCAGTGGCATAGGGACTAGCGTTGGAGATACGCAGTATTTT
>NA|NA|TRBJ2-3|TRBV5-1
CASSPLRGATDTQYF
TGCGCCAGCAGCCCACTAAGGGGGGCCACAGATACGCAGTATTTT
>NA|NA|TRBJ2-5|TRBV7-8
CASSLGRGQRETQYF
TGTGCCAGCAGCTTAGGTCGTGGACAGAGAGAGACCCAGTACTTC
>NA|TRBD2|TRBJ2-7|TRBV12-3/TRBV12-4
CASSPPGTSGYEQYF
TGTGCCAGCAGCCCACCCGGGACTAGCGGCTACGAGCAGTACTTC
>few|TRBD1|TRBJ2-3|TRBV29-1
CSVEIISGQGMDTQYF
TGCAGCGTTGAAATTATATCGGGACAGGGGATGGATACGCAGTATTTT
>few|TRBD2|TRBJ2-1|TRBV24-1
CATSDHQTSGRDNEQFF
TGTGCCACCAGTGATCATCAGACTAGCGGGAGGGACAATGAGCAGTTCTTC
>few|TRBD2|TRBJ2-1|TRBV9
CASSQREGPYNEQFF
TGTGCCAGCAGCCAGCGGGAGGGTCCCTACAATGAGCAGTTCTTC
>NA|TRBD1|TRBJ2-7|TRBV6-1
CASSEGNRGYEQYF
TGTGCCAGCAGTGAAGGAAACAGGGGCTACGAGCAGTACTTC
>few|NA|TRBJ2-3|TRBV5-1
CASSLAAPGLDTQYF
TGCGCCAGCAGCTTGGCCGCCCCGGGACTGGATACGCAGTATTTT
>few|TRBD1|TRBJ1-1|TRBV10-3
CAISGDRVTEAFF
TGTGCCATCAGTGGGGACAGGGTGACTGAAGCTTTCTTT
>few|TRBD2|TRBJ2-7|TRBV12-3/TRBV12-4
CASRGTSGRGQEQYF
TGTGCCAGCAGAGGGACTAGCGGGAGGGGACAAGAGCAGTACTTC
>NA|NA|TRBJ1-2|TRBV18
CASSPPGPNYGYTF
TGTGCCAGCTCACCACCGGGACCGAACTATGGCTACACCTTC
>many|NA|TRBJ2-5|TRBV12-3/TRBV12-4
CASSFGKETQYF
TGTGCCAGCAGTTTCGGGAAAGAGACCCAGTACTTC
>few|NA|TRBJ2-7|TRBV3-1
CASSQMRNEQYF
TGTGCCAGCAGCCAAATGAGGAACGAGCAGTACTTC
>NA|NA|TRBJ2-1|TRBV2
CATASEPYNEQFF
TGTGCCACGGCTAGTGAGCCCTACAATGAGCAGTTCTTC
>NA|NA|TRBJ2-7|TRBV10-3
CAISGGGRGIFEQYF
TGTGCCATCAGTGGGGGGGGCAGGGGTATCTTTGAGCAGTACTTC
>few|TRBD2|TRBJ2-7|TRBV20-1
CSARVKDQTSGPREQYF
TGCAGTGCTAGAGTCAAGGATCAGACTAGCGGTCCTCGTGAGCAGTACTTC
>few|NA|TRBJ2-1|TRBV7-9
CASIEDGRQLGNEQFF
TGTGCCAGCATTGAAGACGGCAGACAACTTGGGAATGAGCAGTTCTTC
>many|TRBD1|TRBJ1-1|TRBV11-2
CASSFGQGNTEAFF
TGTGCCAGCAGCTTCGGACAGGGGAACACTGAAGCTTTCTTT
>few|NA|TRBJ2-1|TRBV10-3
CAISGLAPSSYNEQFF
TGTGCCATCAGTGGGTTAGCGCCGAGCTCCTACAATGAGCAGTTCTTC
>few|NA|TRBJ1-3|TRBV2
CASSAETGGNTIYF
TGTGCCAGCAGTGCCGAGACAGGTGGAAACACCATATATTTT
>NA|TRBD2|TRBJ2-7|TRBV5-1
CASSYGTSGSYEQYF
TGCGCCAGCAGCTACGGGACTAGCGGGAGCTACGAGCAGTACTTC
>many|TRBD1|TRBJ1-2|TRBV12-3/TRBV12-4
CASSPIGQGAGGYTF
TGTGCCAGCAGTCCGATAGGACAGGGGGCTGGCGGCTACACCTTC
>once|NA|TRBJ1-1|TRBV6-1
CASSGGTLGRAFF
TGTGCCAGCAGTGGCGGGACTTTAGGGCGAGCTTTCTTT
>NA|TRBD1|TRBJ2-2|TRBV12-3/TRBV12-4
CASSFRQGAMFF
TGTGCCAGCAGTTTCAGGCAGGGGGCGATGTTTTTT
>NA|TRBD1|TRBJ1-3|TRBV9
CASSSRTGISSGNTIYF
TGTGCCAGCAGCTCCAGGACAGGTATAAGCTCTGGAAACACCATATATTTT
>few|TRBD2|TRBJ2-3|TRBV5-1
CASSLALAGGQYF
TGCGCCAGCAGCTTGGCGCTAGCGGGAGGGCAGTATTTT
>NA|TRBD1|TRBJ1-1|TRBV11-2
CASSRGQPLVSEAFF
TGTGCCAGCAGCCGGGGACAGCCTTTAGTTTCTGAAGCTTTCTTT
>NA|TRBD1|TRBJ1-1|TRBV7-2
CASSPQGGGTEAFF
TGTGCCAGCAGCCCACAGGGGGGGGGAACTGAAGCTTTCTTT
>few|NA|TRBJ1-5|TRBV12-3/TRBV12-4
CASTSGASGNQPQHF
TGTGCCAGCACCTCGGGAGCCAGCGGCAATCAGCCCCAGCATTTT
>few|TRBD1|TRBJ1-1|TRBV20-1
CSARVGGTVNTEAFF
TGCAGTGCTAGAGTGGGGGGGACAGTGAACACTGAAGCTTTCTTT
>few|NA|TRBJ2-1|TRBV7-9
CASSLMWASSYNEQFF
TGTGCCAGCAGCTTAATGTGGGCCAGCTCCTACAATGAGCAGTTCTTC
>NA|NA|TRBJ1-1|TRBV7-9
CASSLEGLTNTEAFF
TGTGCCAGCAGCTTAGAGGGACTTACGAACACTGAAGCTTTCTTT
>many|NA|TRBJ1-2|TRBV7-3
CASSQSTVSNYGYTF
TGTGCCAGCAGCCAGTCGACAGTATCCAACTATGGCTACACCTTC
>NA|TRBD1|TRBJ1-2|TRBV28
CASSFGQGAYTF
TGTGCCAGCAGTTTTGGGCAGGGGGCTTACACCTTC
>NA|TRBD2|TRBJ2-2|TRBV29-1
CSVDRGGYTGELFF
TGCAGCGTTGATCGCGGGGGGTACACCGGGGAGCTGTTTTTT
>many|NA|TRBJ2-2|TRBV5-1
CASSLDNRDTGELFF
TGCGCCAGCAGCTTGGATAACCGAGACACCGGGGAGCTGTTTTTT
>NA|TRBD1|TRBJ2-7|TRBV5-1
CASSFGDSLSYEQYF
TGCGCCAGCAGCTTCGGGGACAGCCTCTCCTACGAGCAGTACTTC
>many|NA|TRBJ2-5|TRBV12-5
CASGLVRADSSETQYF
TGTGCTAGTGGTTTGGTACGAGCGGACAGTTCAGAGACCCAGTACTTC
>NA|NA|TRBJ1-2|TRBV28
CASSVGRNPLAYGYTF
TGTGCCAGCAGTGTAGGACGGAACCCACTTGCCTATGGCTACACCTTC
>NA|NA|TRBJ2-5|TRBV4-1
CASSQGGLMGETQYF
TGCGCCAGCAGCCAAGGGGGACTCATGGGGGAGACCCAGTACTTC
>few|NA|TRBJ2-5|TRBV18
CASSPITGEETQYF
TGTGCCAGCTCACCAATTACAGGAGAAGAGACCCAGTACTTC
>NA|NA|TRBJ1-2|TRBV9
CASSVQAGPNYGYTF
TGTGCCAGCAGCGTACAAGCAGGGCCGAACTATGGCTACACCTTC
>NA|NA|TRBJ2-1|TRBV28
CASSRPVLRNEQFF
TGTGCCAGCAGCCGCCCCGTCCTCCGCAATGAGCAGTTCTTC
>few|TRBD2|TRBJ2-5|TRBV10-2
CASSEGREGPLKTQYF
TGCGCCAGCAGTGAGGGGCGGGAGGGCCCGTTGAAGACCCAGTACTTC
>few|NA|TRBJ2-1|TRBV12-3/TRBV12-4
CASTTSTQFF
TGTGCCAGCACCACCTCGACCCAGTTCTTC